The source of this T cell receptor beta chain is a study of shared clonotypes between healthy human individuals. Study-wide context: Used for every donor were three CD4 naive, three CD4 memory, two CD8 naive and one CD8 memory plate. Study findings and constraints: Lower generation probabilities were found for non-shared clonotypes than for those shared by all four donors. The study found roughly 5% of naive CD4 clonotypes shared across a few donors. Estimated richness was generally greater in naive than memory subsets.

TCRdb keeps only in-frame clones here, not all; method: immunoSEQ multiplex PCR. The repertoire includes 2 million or so clones, 90% to 95% of them detected once, and more than 0.1% sits in the top ten. The CDR3 is 14 residues long. Germline loops: CDR1 LNHDA, CDR2 SQIVND (reference sequence). V lost 7 bases to trimming and J lost 1 base; unmatched junction nucleotides: 6. Regarding this clone: The antigen remains undetermined.

The sequenced material came from naive CD4+ T cells sorted from blood. Subset specified: CD45RA+ positively selected. This clonotype was sampled from a man younger than 35 in good health. V is TRBV19 and J is TRBJ1-2; 7 nucleotides match TRBD1. DNA of the CDR3: TGTGCCAGTATTGACAGGGATAATAACTATGGCTACACCTTC. It codes for CASIDRDNNYGYTF.